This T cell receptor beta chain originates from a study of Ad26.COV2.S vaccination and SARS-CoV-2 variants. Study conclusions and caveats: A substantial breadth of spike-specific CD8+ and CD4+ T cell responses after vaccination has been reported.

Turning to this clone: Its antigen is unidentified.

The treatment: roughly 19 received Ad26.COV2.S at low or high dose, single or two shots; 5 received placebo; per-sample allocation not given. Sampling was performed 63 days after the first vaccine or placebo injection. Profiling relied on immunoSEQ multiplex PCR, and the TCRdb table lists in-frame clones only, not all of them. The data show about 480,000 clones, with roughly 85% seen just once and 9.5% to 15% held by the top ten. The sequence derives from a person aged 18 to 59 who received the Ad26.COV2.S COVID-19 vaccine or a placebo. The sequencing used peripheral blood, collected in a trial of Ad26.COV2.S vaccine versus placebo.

The CDR3, as DNA: TGTGCCACCAGAACAGGCCCGGACTACAATGAGCAGTTCTTC. Protein product: CATRTGPDYNEQFF. This sequence joins TRBV24-1 and TRBJ2-1; D perhaps matches TRBD1 (5 bases). CDR3 length: 14 amino acids. The V end was cut by 7 bases, the J end by 3 bases, with 12 bases between. Germline CDR1 reads KGHDR; CDR2 reads SFDVKD.